These 14 T cell receptor beta chains share one sample of origin, sequenced in a study of shared clonotypes between healthy human individuals. Libraries were prepared by immunoSEQ multiplex PCR; TCRdb keeps only in-frame clonotypes and omits some of them. The table records roughly 1 million clones, more than 75% of them present only once. Sample: memory CD4+ T cells from PBMCs. The subset: CD45RA-negative fraction. All receptors come from a man aged 18 to 29 in good health. Some clones in this sample may be carry-over from other donors' samples.

V gene TRBV27 combines with J gene TRBJ1-4, with D perhaps matching TRBD1 (6 bases). Trimming cost V 7 bases and J 3 bases, with 15 bases left between them. CDR3 length: 15 residues. Germline loops: CDR1 MNHEY, CDR2 SMNVEV (reference sequence). CDR3 nucleotides: TGTGCCAGCAAGCGCTGGGGGCCGGCTAATGAAAAACTGTTTTTT. Its translation is CASKRWGPANEKLFF.

V and J are TRBV27 and TRBJ1-2; unclear D gene. Germline loops: CDR1 MNHEY, CDR2 SMNVEV (reference sequence). V lost 3 bases to trimming and J lost 3 bases, with 8 bases between them. This CDR3 region has 13 residues. The CDR3 coding sequence is TGTGCCAGCAGTTTCTTAAGCCACTATGGCTACACCTTC. It specifies CASSFLSHYGYTF.

The genes are TRBV10-3 and TRBJ2-3; 7 positions match TRBD2. V shed 2 bases and J 0 bases; nucleotides not matched to a gene: 8. This CDR3 has 17 residues. CDR1 ENHRY and CDR2 SYGVKD come from the germline V gene. DNA for the CDR3: TGTGCCATCAGTGAGCTGGGCACAGCGGGAAGCACAGATACGCAGTATTTT. It specifies CAISELGTAGSTDTQYF.

A note on this clone: Just one base apart from a much larger clone, this may be a read error. The chain is built from TRBV25-1 and TRBJ1-1, with a tentative D call TRBD1 (6 bases). This CDR3 comprises 13 residues. In germline, CDR1 is MGHDK, CDR2 SYGVNS. V lost 6 bases and J lost 1, with 9 bases in between. CDR3 nucleotide sequence: TGTGCCAGCAGCTGGGGGGCGAACACTGAAGCTTTCTTT. Amino acids: CASSWGANTEAFF.

V gene TRBV28 combines with J gene TRBJ2-6; TRBD1 aligns across 9 bases. The J segment lost 2 bases and the V segment lost 6 bases, leaving 5 bases of the junction unmatched. The CDR3 contains 16 residues. CDR1 is MDHEN and CDR2 is SYDVKM in the germline V gene. The CDR3 loop is CASRRTGVPGANVLTF. CDR3 DNA sequence: TGTGCCAGCAGGAGGACAGGGGTCCCTGGGGCCAACGTCCTGACTTTC.

The V and J genes are TRBV7-3 and TRBJ1-1; D remains ambiguous. The CDR3 spans 14 residues. V lost 2 bases, J lost 1 base, and 8 bases lay in between. Germline V gives CDR1 SGHTA, CDR2 FQGTGA. The CDR3 DNA is TGTGCCAGCAGCTTAGAACCGGCGAACACTGAAGCTTTCTTT. This sequence encodes CASSLEPANTEAFF.

The V gene is TRBV30, the J gene TRBJ2-2, with 7 positions matching TRBD2. This CDR3 region has 15 residues. Unmatched junction bases numbered 7, after V lost 1 base and J lost 5 bases. CDR1 GTSNPN and CDR2 SVGIG come from the germline V gene (reference sequence). The CDR3 nucleotides are TGTGCCTGGAGTGGTTTTGCGGGAGTGACCGGGGAGCTGTTTTTT. It translates to CAWSGFAGVTGELFF.

The CDR3 spells CASSHLGTGKVRYTF. The CDR3 nucleotides are TGTGCCAGCAGCCATCTCGGGACAGGGAAGGTTCGCTACACCTTC. V gene TRBV4-2 combines with J gene TRBJ1-2; the match to TRBD1 covers 9 bases. This CDR3 has 15 residues. CDR1 is LGHNA and CDR2 is YNFKEQ in the germline V gene. J gave up 9 bases and V 3 bases, and 11 bases lay outside the gene matches.

This clone occurred once. The V and J genes are TRBV6-6 and TRBJ1-2, with a possible D match to TRBD1 (5 bases). The V end was cut by 2 bases, the J end by 6 bases, with 13 bases between. The CDR3 sequence is 14 residues long. Germline CDR1 is MNHNY and CDR2 is SVGAGI (reference sequence). In nucleotides, the CDR3 is TGTGCCAGCAGTTACGGGAGAGGGACGGATGGCTACACCTTC. Amino acids: CASSYGRGTDGYTF.

The rearrangement joins TRBV18 to TRBJ2-5; a weak D match, TRBD2 (5 bases). CDR3 length: 14 residues. The germline CDR1 and CDR2 sequences are KGHSH and LQKENI. Trimming left V 7 bases short and J 3 bases short, with 15 bases between. CDR3 nucleotides: TGTGCCAGCTTGGCTACGAGGGCCAAAGAGACCCAGTACTTC. As protein: CASLATRAKETQYF.

The CDR3 here is CASSFQPGAYNEQFF. The CDR3 coding sequence is TGCGCCAGCAGCTTTCAACCGGGGGCCTACAATGAGCAGTTCTTC. V and J are TRBV5-1 and TRBJ2-1; D possibly corresponds to TRBD2 (6 bases). The germline gives CDR1 SGHRS, CDR2 YFSETQ. CDR3 length: 15 amino acids. Trimming pared 2 bases from V and 2 bases from J, leaving 11 bases between.

V usage is TRBV6-1 and J usage is TRBJ1-2; D perhaps matches TRBD1 (5 bases). CDR1 and CDR2 (germline): MNHNS, SASEGT. The CDR3 is 12 amino acids. V was trimmed by 7 bases and J by 8 bases, leaving 14 bases between them. For the CDR3, the DNA is TGTGCCAGCACGAGGGGCTTGTTCGGCTACACCTTC. Amino acids: CASTRGLFGYTF.

V and J are TRBV28 and TRBJ1-1; D not resolved. This CDR3 region has 14 residues. Germline V CDR1 and CDR2: MDHEN, SYDVKM. V was shortened by 5 bases and J by 3 bases, with 13 bases between the two germline ends. The CDR3 here is CASSIGPGYTEAFF. The CDR3 DNA reads TGTGCCAGCAGTATAGGTCCGGGCTACACTGAAGCTTTCTTT.

The V gene is TRBV18, the J gene TRBJ1-5; 9 positions match TRBD1. After removal of 6 bases from V and 6 bases from J, the junction contained 9 bases not matched to a gene. The CDR3 runs 15 residues. Germline V gene lookup returns CDR1 KGHSH and CDR2 LQKENI. CDR3 protein: CASSPGQGVFQPQHF. The CDR3 DNA sequence: TGTGCCAGCTCCCCGGGACAGGGAGTTTTTCAGCCCCAGCATTTT.